A single sample gave rise to the 32 T cell receptor beta chains below, sequenced in a study of blood T cells in healthy people across ages. Through a sample-barcoded 5' primer and a J-beta primer mix, a second PCR was run for about 6 to 11 cycles. Using its own MiXCR run on the 5' RACE reads, TCRdb lists one record per CDR3 protein. The data contain roughly 1,500,000 distinct CDR3 sequences, about 40% of them singletons. Material for sequencing was blood. All receptors come from a woman aged 18 to 35 in good health.

This clonotype occurred a few times. CDR3 DNA: TGCAGTGCTAGGGGGCCGGGAGACACCACCTACGAGCAGTACTTC. Translating gives CSARGPGDTTYEQYF. J is TRBJ2-7 and V is TRBV20-1; TRBD2 might be the D (6 bases). Germline-derived CDR1 and CDR2 are DFQATT and SNEGSKA (reference sequence). V was cut by 3 bases and J by 2 bases, with 17 bases left in between. The CDR3 length is 15 residues.

The chain is built from TRBV12-3 or TRBV12-4 and TRBJ2-5, with D perhaps TRBD1 (5 bases). Trimming shortened V by 5 bases and J by 3 bases, and 13 bases separated the two germline ends. The CDR3 is 14 amino acids. The DNA of the CDR3 is TGTGCCAGCAGTCCCCTTGACAGAGAAGAGACCCAGTACTTC. Translation gives CASSPLDREETQYF.

This rearrangement joins TRBV4-1 to TRBJ2-5; D perhaps matches TRBD1 (5 bases). The CDR3 loop spans 15 amino acids. Germline CDR1 MGHRA, CDR2 YSYEKL. V lost 2 bases and J 11 bases, leaving 21 bases between the germline ends. DNA of the CDR3: TGCGCCAGCAGCCAATCCCTTACTCAGGGTCGAGAGCAGTACTTC. It is translated as CASSQSLTQGREQYF.

The rearrangement links TRBV6-5 to TRBJ2-1, with TRBD2 matching over 7 bases. The germline CDR1 and CDR2 sequences are MNHEY and SVGAGI. V lost 6 bases, J lost 1 base, and 6 bases stayed unmatched. CDR3 length: 15 residues. CDR3 region: CASSNGRNSYNEQFF. CDR3 nucleotide sequence: TGTGCCAGCAGCAACGGGAGGAATTCCTACAATGAGCAGTTCTTC.

This clonotype was seen a few times. The rearrangement joins TRBV29-1 to TRBJ2-1; D is uncertain. Germline CDR1 is SQVTM and CDR2 is ANQGSEA. Trimming removed 6 bases at V and 0 bases at J, with 18 bases between. This CDR3 region has 16 residues. Written as DNA, the CDR3 is TGCAGCGTCCCGCCCCCCATCCCGAGCTCCTACAATGAGCAGTTCTTC. Amino acids: CSVPPPIPSSYNEQFF.

The CDR3 bases are TGTGCCATCCGCCAGGGGGGCAGCAATCAGCCCCAGCATTTT. It codes for CAIRQGGSNQPQHF. The rearrangement joins TRBV6-1 to TRBJ1-5; 7 bases are a match to TRBD1. CDR3 length: 14 amino acids. Germline V CDR1 and CDR2: MNHNS, SASEGT. With V trimmed by 10 bases and J by 1 base, 7 bases remained unmatched.

The gene calls are TRBV7-2 and TRBJ1-2, with D possibly being TRBD1 (5 bases). The ends were cut back, 8 bases at V and 7 bases at J, with 20 bases in the middle. The length of the CDR3 is 14 residues. CDR1 SGHTA and CDR2 FQGNSA come from the germline V gene. CDR3 residues: CASAPGRLSGGYTF. In nucleotides, the CDR3 is TGTGCCAGCGCCCCGGGACGGCTTAGCGGTGGCTACACCTTC. The full variable domain, its missing parts supplied by reference TRBV7-2 and TRBJ1-2, is GAGVSQSPSNKVTEKGKDVELRCDPISGHTALYWYRQSLGQGLEFLIYFQGNSAPDKSGLPSDRFSAERTGGSVSTLTIQRTQQEDSAVYLCASAPGRLSGGYTFGSGTRLTVV.

The J gene is TRBJ2-4, the V gene TRBV27, with D maybe TRBD2 (6 bases). Matching the DNA end better, TRBJ2-7 makes the J call doubtful. From germline, CDR1 is MNHEY and CDR2 SMNVEV (reference sequence). CDR3 size: 17 residues. In nucleotides, the CDR3 is TGTGCCAGCAGGCTTACGCCGATGGGACTCCTCAACGGCGAGCAGTACTTC. Encoded protein: CASRLTPMGLLNGEQYF.

The genes are TRBV25-1 and TRBJ2-5; 12 bases are a match to TRBD2. The CDR3 runs to 15 residues. CDR1 is MGHDK, CDR2 SYGVNS, per germline. J gave up 6 bases and V 4 bases, and 6 bases lay outside the gene matches. The CDR3 DNA reads as TGTGCCAGCAGTGGACTAGCGGGGGCCCCGAAGACCCAGTACTTC. The encoded protein is CASSGLAGAPKTQYF.

The table lists this clonotype with a count of one. The V call is TRBV2, the J call TRBJ1-3; the D is unclear. Germline V gene lookup returns CDR1 SNHLY and CDR2 FYNNEI. CDR3 length: 18 amino acids. V lost 3 bases and J lost 0, with 18 bases in between. CDR3 sequence reads: CASSDLSPAPVSGNTIYF. The CDR3 DNA reads as TGTGCCAGCAGTGACCTTTCCCCCGCCCCGGTCTCTGGAAACACCATATATTTT.

This clonotype was counted once. The rearrangement links TRBV20-1 to TRBJ2-3; D is uncertain. Germline loops: CDR1 DFQATT, CDR2 SNEGSKA (reference sequence). V was cut by 5 bases and J by 1 base, with 13 bases left in between. The CDR3 length is 14 residues. The CDR3 coding sequence is TGCAGTGCTCCTGTGGGGTTGGGCACAGATACGCAGTATTTT. It is translated as CSAPVGLGTDTQYF.

This clonotype was seen once. This chain links TRBV7-2 with TRBJ2-3, with 7 bases that match TRBD2. This CDR3 comprises 20 residues. CDR1 and CDR2 (germline): SGHTA, FQGNSA. The V segment lost 1 base and the J segment 2 bases; nucleotides outside the gene matches: 18. The CDR3 DNA sequence: TGTGCCAGCAGCTTAGGGGGGGGGACTTCCTCGACTCTTACCACAGATACGCAGTATTTT. Its translation is CASSLGGGTSSTLTTDTQYF. The variable domain in full, completed from reference TRBV7-2 and TRBJ2-3, reads GAGVSQSPSNKVTEKGKDVELRCDPISGHTALYWYRQSLGQGLEFLIYFQGNSAPDKSGLPSDRFSAERTGGSVSTLTIQRTQQEDSAVYLCASSLGGGTSSTLTTDTQYFGPGTRLTVL.

This chain uses TRBV7-2 with TRBJ2-1; D is unclear. CDR3 length: 13 residues. V dropped 4 bases and J dropped 10 bases, with 14 bases sitting between them. CDR1 and CDR2 (germline): SGHTA, FQGNSA. The CDR3 bases are TGTGCCAGCAGCTCATCGACATTGGAAGAGCAGTTCTTC. Amino acids: CASSSSTLEEQFF.

The chain links TRBV9 to TRBJ1-4; D might be TRBD1 (5 bases). V was pared by 3 bases and J by 7 bases, with 16 bases between. CDR1 is SGDLS and CDR2 is YYNGEE in the germline V gene. The CDR3 has 15 residues. The CDR3 loop is CASSGDSLGREKLFF. DNA of the CDR3: TGTGCCAGCAGCGGGGACTCCCTAGGTCGTGAAAAACTGTTTTTT. Using reference TRBV9 and TRBJ1-4 for the parts outside the CDR3, the full variable domain is DSGVTQTPKHLITATGQRVTLRCSPRSGDLSVYWYQQSLDQGLQFLIQYYNGEERAKGNILERFSAQQFPDLHSELNLSSLELGDSALYFCASSGDSLGREKLFFGSGTQLSVL.

This clonotype has more than one count but fewer than ten. The V call is TRBV4-2, the J call TRBJ2-1; a weak D match, TRBD1 (5 bases). Deletions cut 0 bases from V and 8 bases from J, with 20 bases between. The germline V gene encodes CDR1 LGHNA and CDR2 YNFKEQ. The CDR3 totals 17 residues. Here the CDR3 DNA reads TGTGCCAGCAGCCAAGATTGGGGCCGCCCCATTAGTGATGAGCAGTTCTTC. This codes for CASSQDWGRPISDEQFF.

In its sample, this clonotype was seen a few times. J is TRBJ2-7 and V is TRBV5-1; tentative D call: TRBD2 (6 bases). This CDR3 is built from 16 residues. Per the germline V gene, CDR1 is SGHRS and CDR2 is YFSETQ. Trimming stripped 4 bases from V and 0 bases from J, with 17 bases between. CDR3 region: CASSLRASANSYEQYF. The CDR3, as DNA: TGCGCCAGCAGCCTTAGGGCTAGCGCGAACTCCTACGAGCAGTACTTC.

This sequence joins TRBV27 and TRBJ2-1; TRBD2 agrees at 11 bases. V gave up 3 bases and J gave up 15 bases; unmatched junction bases: 10. The CDR3 runs to 14 residues. Germline V lookup: CDR1 MNHEY, CDR2 SMNVEV (reference sequence). The CDR3 reads CASSFPYSGRALFF. The CDR3 DNA sequence: TGTGCCAGCAGTTTCCCCTATAGCGGGAGGGCTCTGTTCTTC.

J is TRBJ2-1 and V is TRBV6-5, with D uncertain. This CDR3 contains 14 residues. The germline V gene encodes CDR1 MNHEY and CDR2 SVGAGI. With 7 bases removed from V and 4 bases from J, the gap between germline ends came to 14 bases. The CDR3 is CASTTRALYNEQFF. CDR3 in DNA: TGTGCCAGCACCACAAGGGCGCTATACAATGAGCAGTTCTTC.

V and J are TRBV12-3 or TRBV12-4 and TRBJ1-4; TRBD1 is a possible D gene (5 bases). This CDR3 comprises 14 residues. V was shortened by 6 bases and J by 8 bases, with 16 bases between the two germline ends. The CDR3 sequence is CASRQGAVGEKLFF. The CDR3 DNA reads TGTGCCAGCAGACAAGGGGCGGTCGGAGAAAAACTGTTTTTT.

The chain employs TRBV12-5 and TRBJ2-2; 8 nucleotides align to TRBD1. The CDR3 consists of 18 residues. Trimming took 0 bases from V and 3 from J; bases not matched to a gene: 9. Germline CDR1 reads LGHNT; CDR2 reads FRNRAP. The CDR3 DNA reads as TGTGCTAGTGGTTTGGTACTTGGTGACAGGGGAGACACCGGGGAGCTGTTTTTT. This sequence encodes CASGLVLGDRGDTGELFF. Full variable domain (missing parts from reference TRBV12-5 and TRBJ2-2): DARVTQTPRHKVTEMGQEVTMRCQPILGHNTVFWYRQTMMQGLELLAYFRNRAPLDDSGMPKDRFSAEMPDATLATLKIQPSEPRDSAVYFCASGLVLGDRGDTGELFFGEGSRLTVL.

V is TRBV30 and J is TRBJ1-4; the D is unclear. The V gene lost 1 base and the J gene lost 8 bases, with 5 bases spanning the gap. This CDR3 has 11 amino acids. Germline lookup yields CDR1 GTSNPN and CDR2 SVGIG (reference sequence). This chain's CDR3 is CAWSESEKLFF. The CDR3 DNA is TGTGCCTGGAGTGAAAGCGAAAAACTGTTTTTT.

This sequence joins TRBV29-1 and TRBJ2-2; possible D gene TRBD2, 6 bases. CDR1 SQVTM and CDR2 ANQGSEA come from the germline V gene. The CDR3 runs 13 residues. Trimming took 6 bases from V and 4 from J, leaving 12 bases between them. This CDR3 reads CSVEGTGTGELFF. CDR3 in DNA: TGCAGCGTGGAGGGGACGGGCACCGGGGAGCTGTTTTTT.

This clonotype came up a few times. This sequence joins TRBV5-5 and TRBJ2-1; D gene unclear. V gave up 0 bases and J gave up 4 bases, with 11 bases separating them. The germline CDR1 and CDR2 sequences are SGHKS and YYEKEE (reference sequence). The CDR3 length is 15 residues. CDR3 sequence reads: CASSLGPTPYNEQFF. CDR3 coding DNA: TGTGCCAGCAGCTTGGGGCCTACTCCTTACAATGAGCAGTTCTTC.

The chain carries TRBV28 and TRBJ2-7; 8 bases map to TRBD1. Trimming took 1 base from V and 3 from J; bases not matched to a gene: 5. The CDR3 is made up of 15 amino acids. Germline V gene data show CDR1 as MDHEN and CDR2 as SYDVKM. CDR3 nucleotide sequence: TGTGCCAGCAGTTTATATACGGACAGGGACTACGAGCAGTACTTC. This encodes CASSLYTDRDYEQYF.

The chain recombines TRBV20-1 with TRBJ1-2; TRBD1 matches 7 bases. The junction had 8 bases not matched to a gene; V was cut back by 2 bases and J by 8 bases. The CDR3 loop spans 13 amino acids. CDR1 and CDR2 (germline): DFQATT, SNEGSKA (reference sequence). In DNA form, the CDR3 reads TGCAGTGCTAGACTTACAGGGGAGGAGGGCTACACCTTC. It codes for CSARLTGEEGYTF.

This rearrangement joins TRBV3-1 to TRBJ2-7, with 10 bases aligning to TRBD2. The length of the CDR3 is 15 residues. CDR1 is LGHDT, CDR2 YNNKEL, per germline (reference sequence). J lost 2 bases, V lost 2 bases, and 3 bases had no gene match. The CDR3 here is CASSQTSGEAYEQYF. The CDR3 DNA is TGTGCCAGCAGCCAAACTAGCGGGGAAGCCTACGAGCAGTACTTC.

The chain links TRBV9 to TRBJ2-5, with 10 nucleotides matching TRBD2. V trimming: 3 bases; J trimming: 0 bases; junction bases outside the gene matches: 2. The CDR3 is 15 amino acids. Germline loops: CDR1 SGDLS, CDR2 YYNGEE. CDR3 sequence: CASSASGGDQETQYF. The CDR3 nucleotides read TGTGCCAGCAGCGCCAGCGGGGGGGACCAAGAGACCCAGTACTTC.

V gene TRBV5-5 combines with J gene TRBJ2-3; D might be TRBD2 (5 bases). V lost 4 bases to trimming and J lost 4 bases, with 13 bases between them. Germline V gene lookup returns CDR1 SGHKS and CDR2 YYEKEE (reference sequence). This CDR3 comprises 14 residues. CDR3 DNA sequence: TGTGCCAGCAGCCCCCAACTAGGACCAGATACGCAGTATTTT. Its protein product is CASSPQLGPDTQYF.

As regards this clonotype: Germline and junction disagree at one end, which may indicate a read error. This CDR3 is CASSRGGQPQNF. CDR3 nucleotide sequence: TGTGCCAGCAGCCGTGGGGGTCAGCCCCAGAATTTT. The chain is built from TRBV28 and TRBJ1-5; tentatively, D is TRBD1 (5 bases). The length of the CDR3 is 12 residues. The V gene's germline CDR1 is MDHEN and CDR2 SYDVKM. The full variable domain, in which reference TRBV28 and TRBJ1-5 provide the parts outside the CDR3, is DVKVTQSSRYLVKRTGEKVFLECVQDMDHENMFWYRQDPGLGLRLIYFSYDVKMKEKGDIPEGYSVSREKKERFSLILESASTNQTSMYLCASSRGGQPQNFGDGTRLSIL.

V usage is TRBV5-1 and J usage is TRBJ2-3; D remains ambiguous. Looked up from germline, CDR1 is SGHRS and CDR2 is YFSETQ. V was clipped by 3 bases and J by 4 bases, with 12 bases between them. The length of the CDR3 is 14 residues. CDR3 nucleotides: TGCGCCAGCAGCTCGGTCTCGGTGGCAGATACGCAGTATTTT. This translates into CASSSVSVADTQYF.

Only a few counts were recorded for this clonotype. J is TRBJ2-6 and V is TRBV11-2; the D gene is possibly TRBD2 (5 bases). The CDR3 extends over 18 amino acids. Germline CDR1 SGHAT, CDR2 FQNNGV. V lost 2 bases and J lost 0, with 14 bases in between. In nucleotides, the CDR3 is TGTGCCAGCAGCTTAAGGATAACGGGAAGCTCTGGGGCCAACGTCCTGACTTTC. Amino acids: CASSLRITGSSGANVLTF.

The V and J genes are TRBV12-3 or TRBV12-4 and TRBJ1-5, with 7 bases fitting TRBD1. V dropped 6 bases and J dropped 2; count of bases not matched to a gene: 7. CDR3 length equals 15 residues. The CDR3 spells CASSPEGAGNQPQHF. The CDR3 nucleotides are TGTGCCAGCAGCCCTGAGGGGGCCGGCAATCAGCCCCAGCATTTT.